The 27 T cell receptor beta chains in this list originate from one sample, sequenced in a study of tumor-infiltrating lymphocytes in primary liver carcinoma. A constant-region primer primed TCR beta cDNA synthesis from about 490 ng of total RNA. Three-round nested multiplex PCR performed with slightly modified ARM-PCR produced the TCR beta libraries. A C-beta reverse primer was combined with TRBV1-TRBV30 forward primers in the first two PCR rounds, and each round had 10 cycles. TCRdb re-called the multiplex PCR reads with MiXCR, one entry per CDR3 protein. The sample yields some 190,000 distinct CDR3 sequences, roughly three fifths seen once. Researchers drew blood RNA from unsorted whole blood and extracted germline DNA as well. The material sequenced was peripheral blood. Receptor source: a man aged 40-49 years with primary liver carcinoma and hepatitis B virus infection.

The chain employs TRBV11-2 and TRBJ2-3, with D possibly TRBD2 on 5 matching bases. CDR3 length: 17 amino acids. Germline-derived CDR1 and CDR2 are SGHAT and FQNNGV. V was cut by 8 bases and J by 0 bases, with 21 bases left in between. CDR3 DNA: TGTGCCAGCGGCCCGGGGATACAGCAGCCTAGCACAGATACGCAGTATTTT. It yields the protein CASGPGIQQPSTDTQYF. The full variable domain, with the rest looked up from reference TRBV11-2 and TRBJ2-3, is EAGVAQSPRYKIIEKRQSVAFWCNPISGHATLYWYQQILGQGPKLLIQFQNNGVVDDSQLPKDRFSAERLKGVDSTLKIQPAKLEDSAVYLCASGPGIQQPSTDTQYFGPGTRLTVL.

In its sample, this clonotype was seen a few times. The J gene is TRBJ2-1, the V gene TRBV12-3 or TRBV12-4; 9 bases match TRBD2. V lost 2 bases to trimming and J lost 7 bases; unmatched junction nucleotides: 6. The CDR3 has 15 amino acids. CDR3 sequence (DNA): TGTGCCAGCAGTTTAATGGCGGGAGGGGTAAATGAGCAGTTCTTC. This translates into CASSLMAGGVNEQFF.

This clonotype was detected a few times. V usage is TRBV6-2 or TRBV6-3 and J usage is TRBJ2-1; D is unresolved. Germline CDR1 and CDR2: MNHEY and SVGEGT. The CDR3 sequence is 11 residues long. V was pared by 5 bases and J by 10 bases, with 9 bases between. CDR3 DNA sequence: TGTGCCAGCAGTCGGGCTGGGGAGCAGTTCTTC. This codes for CASSRAGEQFF.

The table lists this clonotype with a count of one. The CDR3 sequence: CASSLATRVDEAFF. In DNA form, the CDR3 reads TGTGCCAGCAGCTTAGCGACCCGGGTAGATGAAGCTTTCTTT. The rearrangement joins TRBV7-9 to TRBJ1-1; D ambiguous. V shed 0 bases and J shed 7 bases, with 12 bases lying between them. CDR1 is SEHNR, CDR2 FQNEAQ, per germline (reference sequence). This CDR3 contains 14 residues. Full variable domain (missing parts from reference TRBV7-9 and TRBJ1-1): DTGVSQNPRHKITKRGQNVTFRCDPISEHNRLYWYRQTLGQGPEFLTYFQNEAQLEKSRLLSDRFSAERPKGSFSTLEIQRTEQGDSAMYLCASSLATRVDEAFFGQGTRLTVV.

The chain combines TRBV2 with TRBJ1-2; D is perhaps TRBD1 (6 bases). Germline V gene sequence: CDR1 SNHLY, CDR2 FYNNEI. The CDR3 contains 12 residues. The V gene lost 2 bases and the J gene lost 7 bases, with 8 bases spanning the gap. For the CDR3, the DNA is TGTGCCAGCAGTGAACAGGGGAGTGGCTACACCTTC. It translates to CASSEQGSGYTF.

The rearrangement links TRBV12-3 or TRBV12-4 to TRBJ2-5; 8 nucleotides match TRBD2. Unmatched junction bases numbered 6, after V lost 3 bases and J lost 6 bases. This CDR3 is 14 amino acids long. CDR3 in DNA: TGTGCCAGCAGTTTGACGGGAGGGCCGAAGACCCAGTACTTC. Translating gives CASSLTGGPKTQYF.

This clonotype was seen at least ten times. The V call is TRBV6-6, the J call TRBJ1-2; D unresolved. CDR3 length equals 14 residues. Trimming took 6 bases from V and 2 from J, leaving 13 bases between them. Germline values: CDR1 MNHNY, CDR2 SVGAGI (reference sequence). CDR3 amino acids: CASRAAEINYGYTF. The CDR3 bases are TGTGCCAGCAGGGCTGCGGAAATCAACTATGGCTACACCTTC.

This clonotype came up a few times. The J gene is TRBJ1-5, the V gene TRBV6-1; D remains unclear. In germline, CDR1 is MNHNS, CDR2 SASEGT. With 5 bases removed from V and 4 bases from J, the gap between germline ends came to 15 bases. The CDR3 has 15 amino acids. This CDR3 is CASSQVGQSNQPQHF. DNA for the CDR3: TGTGCCAGCAGTCAGGTTGGGCAGTCGAATCAGCCCCAGCATTTT.

A word on this clonotype: One end of the junction is discordant with germline, which a read error may explain. The chain carries TRBV5-4 and TRBJ2-3, with 13 bases that match TRBD2. Germline CDR1 SGHNT, CDR2 YYREEE (reference sequence). CDR3 length: 15 amino acids. The CDR3 sequence is CASSWGLAGLDTRYF. The CDR3 coding sequence is TGTGCCAGCAGCTGGGGACTAGCGGGGCTAGATACGCGGTATTTT.

This clonotype was seen only a few times. V and J are TRBV6-5 and TRBJ2-7, with 11 bases matching TRBD2. With V trimmed by 6 bases and J by 3 bases, 7 bases remained unmatched. This CDR3 comprises 15 residues. The V gene's germline CDR1 is MNHEY and CDR2 SVGAGI. The CDR3 loop reads CASRRGTSGDYEQYF. The CDR3 DNA sequence: TGTGCCAGCAGGAGAGGGACTAGCGGCGACTACGAGCAGTACTTC.

The chain employs TRBV6-1 and TRBJ2-5; 10 nucleotides match TRBD1. V lost 2 bases to trimming and J lost 2 bases; unmatched junction nucleotides: 5. This CDR3 is built from 16 residues. CDR1 and CDR2 (germline): MNHNS, SASEGT. The CDR3 DNA reads TGTGCCAGCAGTGAACTTATGGGACAGGGGCAAGAGACCCAGTACTTC. It translates to CASSELMGQGQETQYF.

The sample holds a few counts of this clonotype. The chain is built from TRBV6-2 or TRBV6-3 and TRBJ2-5, with 7 bases aligning to TRBD2. The germline V gene encodes CDR1 MNHEY and CDR2 SVGEGT. Trimming at V came to 3 bases and at J to 5 bases, leaving 6 bases not matched to a gene. The CDR3 has 14 residues. Here the CDR3 reads CASSYGAGGETQYF. CDR3 DNA: TGTGCCAGCAGTTATGGCGCCGGGGGGGAGACCCAGTACTTC.

Concerning this clonotype itself: At one end the junction does not follow the germline gene, possibly because of a read error. The chain uses TRBV6-5 and TRBJ2-3, with D maybe TRBD1 (6 bases). The germline CDR1 and CDR2 sequences are MNHEY and SVGAGI. The CDR3 is 14 amino acids. CDR3 in DNA: TGTGCCAGCAGCCGGGACACTTTCACAGATAGGCAGTATTTT. Translation: CASSRDTFTDRQYF.

This clonotype was picked up one time. The V call is TRBV6-1, the J call TRBJ2-5; tentative D call: TRBD1 (5 bases). Germline V CDR1 and CDR2: MNHNS, SASEGT. V gave up 11 bases and J gave up 3 bases, with 16 bases separating them. The CDR3 totals 13 residues. The CDR3 is CAGSDRLKETQYF. The CDR3 bases are TGTGCCGGCTCCGACAGACTGAAAGAGACCCAGTACTTC.

About this clonotype itself: This may arise from a read error, as a much more abundant clone is one base away. The V gene is TRBV29-1, the J gene TRBJ2-7, with TRBD2 identical over 10 bases. In germline, CDR1 is SQVTM, CDR2 ANQGSEA. The ends lost 6 bases at V and 2 bases at J; junction bases unmatched: 10. This CDR3 is 15 amino acids long. The CDR3 sequence: CSVRPGTSAAYEQYF. The CDR3 bases are TGCAGCGTACGACCCGGGACTAGCGCGGCCTACGAGCAGTACTTC.

Concerning this clonotype: The junction differs from germline at one of its ends, possibly a read error. V is TRBV6-6 and J is TRBJ2-7, with TRBD1 matching 10 bases. The CDR3 covers 15 residues. CDR1 and CDR2 from the germline V gene are MNHNY and SVGAGI (reference sequence). CDR3 DNA: TGTGCCAGCAGTAACGAGGGACAGGGGTCCTACGAGCAGCACTTC. Protein: CASSNEGQGSYEQHF.

The V call is TRBV5-1, the J call TRBJ2-7; TRBD2 agrees at 10 bases. CDR1 and CDR2 (germline): SGHRS, YFSETQ. This CDR3 is built from 14 residues. Losses at the gene ends were 1 base for V and 4 bases for J; bases not matched to a gene: 2. The CDR3 DNA reads TGCGCCAGCAGCTTGACTAGCGGGAAATACGAGCAGTACTTC. It yields the protein CASSLTSGKYEQYF.

The sample holds a few counts of this clonotype. J is TRBJ1-4 and V is TRBV7-8; no definite D call. V was trimmed by 5 bases and J by 0 bases, leaving 7 bases between them. Germline lookup yields CDR1 SGHVS and CDR2 FQNEAQ. CDR3 length: 14 amino acids. The CDR3 is CASSPFATNEKLFF. The CDR3 DNA reads TGTGCCAGCAGCCCGTTTGCAACTAATGAAAAACTGTTTTTT.

J is TRBJ2-7 and V is TRBV11-2; 13 bases align to TRBD2. The CDR3 is made up of 16 amino acids. J lost 3 bases, V lost 3 bases, and 5 bases had no gene match. Germline loops: CDR1 SGHAT, CDR2 FQNNGV. The DNA of the CDR3 is TGTGCCAGCAGCTTGGGCTGGACTAGCGGGAGCTACGAGCAGTACGTC. Translated, it gives CASSLGWTSGSYEQYV.

With regard to this clonotype: No conserved phenylalanine or tryptophan is present at the end of the CDR3, so a read error is the likely explanation. This CDR3 is CAISEEWDSGNEQYL. DNA of the CDR3: TGTGCCATCAGTGAGGAGTGGGACAGCGGTAACGAGCAGTACCTC. The genes are TRBV10-3 and TRBJ2-7; 7 positions match TRBD1. Germline CDR1 is ENHRY and CDR2 is SYGVKD. V gave up 2 bases and J gave up 5 bases; unmatched junction bases: 9. CDR3 size: 15 residues.

Worth noting for this clonotype: A read error may be the cause here, since a much bigger clone is one base away. This chain joins TRBV29-1 and TRBJ2-2; D is undetermined. In germline, CDR1 is SQVTM, CDR2 ANQGSEA. This CDR3 is built from 13 residues. Here the CDR3 DNA reads TGCAGGGTTGGCCCCAGCCTAGGCGGGGAGCTGTTTTTT. Amino acid sequence: CRVGPSLGGELFF.

CDR3 region: CASRGTSGRTDTQYF. DNA for the CDR3: TGTGCCAGCAGGGGGACTAGCGGGAGAACAGATACGCAGTATTTT. The chain joins TRBV6-6 to TRBJ2-3; 14 bases align to TRBD2. CDR1 and CDR2 (germline): MNHNY, SVGAGI (reference sequence). There are 15 residues in the CDR3. The V segment lost 6 bases and the J segment 3 bases; nucleotides outside the gene matches: 2.

The J gene is TRBJ2-7, the V gene TRBV12-3 or TRBV12-4, with D possibly matching TRBD1 (6 bases). This CDR3 region has 14 residues. V was cut by 4 bases and J by 5 bases, with 15 bases left in between. CDR3 coding DNA: TGTGCCAGCAGTTATAACGGGACAAAGAACGAGCAGTACTTC. Translating it yields CASSYNGTKNEQYF.

This clonotype was found many times. V usage is TRBV12-3 or TRBV12-4 and J usage is TRBJ2-1; possibly TRBD1 for D (5 bases). V was clipped by 0 bases and J by 8 bases, with 8 bases between them. This CDR3 is 13 amino acids long. The CDR3 protein is CASSLAQGYEQFF. In DNA form, the CDR3 reads TGTGCCAGCAGTTTAGCCCAGGGCTATGAGCAGTTCTTC.

The chain uses TRBV7-9 and TRBJ1-6, with D perhaps TRBD1 (5 bases). The CDR3 is 14 residues long. Trimming removed 3 bases at V and 9 bases at J, with 12 bases between. Germline CDR1 reads SEHNR; CDR2 reads FQNEAQ (reference sequence). The CDR3 protein is CASSFLQGSSPLHF. The CDR3 coding sequence is TGTGCCAGCAGCTTCTTGCAGGGCAGTTCACCCCTCCACTTT.

The rearrangement uses TRBV6-1 and TRBJ1-1; tentatively, D is TRBD1 (6 bases). The CDR3 runs to 14 residues. From germline, CDR1 is MNHNS and CDR2 SASEGT. The germline V and J ends were trimmed by 6 bases and 6 bases, with 17 bases remaining between them. The CDR3 nucleotides read TGTGCCAGCAGAGCCCGGGGGGCTATATCTGAAGCTTTCTTT. Translating it yields CASRARGAISEAFF.

This clonotype came up once. The chain is built from TRBV28 and TRBJ2-5; 7 positions match TRBD2. The CDR3 is 20 amino acids. The germline V gene has CDR1 MDHEN and CDR2 SYDVKM. The V gene end was trimmed by 6 bases and the J gene end by 5 bases; junction bases not matched to a gene: 27. CDR3 protein: CASSYGRLAKIQREVETQYF. The CDR3 nucleotides are TGTGCCAGCAGCTATGGGAGACTAGCCAAGATTCAACGCGAAGTGGAGACCCAGTACTTC.